Below are 17 T cell receptor beta chains sequenced from a single sample in a study of T-cell memory formation after mild COVID-19. MiXCR was run by TCRdb on the 5' RACE reads, yielding one entry per CDR3 protein. The sample has roughly 400,000 distinct CDR3 sequences, roughly 18% seen once; the top ten hold approximately 21%. Sequencing was done on a sample of PBMCs or a T cell subset sorted from them (not recorded which). The receptors here all came from a young man who had mild COVID-19 (a few samples of this study predate the infection). Cell type and time point are not known.

J is TRBJ1-1 and V is TRBV27, with unresolved D. V lost 3 bases and J lost 1, with 9 bases in between. The CDR3 consists of 14 residues. The germline CDR1 and CDR2 sequences are MNHEY and SMNVEV (reference sequence). The CDR3 is CASSLGNQNTEAFF. DNA of the CDR3: TGTGCCAGCAGTTTGGGAAACCAGAACACTGAAGCTTTCTTT.

About this clonotype itself: Compared with germline, one end of the junction differs, possibly owing to a read error. The V call is TRBV11-3, the J call TRBJ2-3, with D perhaps matching TRBD1 (6 bases). Germline CDR1 and CDR2: SGHNT and YENEEA. The CDR3 contains 12 residues. This CDR3 reads CASSSPAGTLHF. Written as DNA, the CDR3 is TGTGCCAGCAGCTCGCCCGCCGGGACACTTCATTTT.

The chain couples TRBV7-9 to TRBJ2-2; unclear D gene. This CDR3 comprises 15 residues. The V and J ends lost 6 bases and 6 bases respectively, with 17 bases between them. CDR1 SEHNR and CDR2 FQNEAQ come from the germline V gene (reference sequence). CDR3 sequence: CASSLVGPWAGELFF. Written as DNA, the CDR3 is TGTGCCAGCAGTCTAGTAGGCCCTTGGGCCGGGGAGCTGTTTTTT. The whole variable domain, filled in from reference TRBV7-9 and TRBJ2-2, reads DTGVSQNPRHKITKRGQNVTFRCDPISEHNRLYWYRQTLGQGPEFLTYFQNEAQLEKSRLLSDRFSAERPKGSFSTLEIQRTEQGDSAMYLCASSLVGPWAGELFFGEGSRLTVL.

This clonotype occurred a few times. The gene calls are TRBV6-5 and TRBJ2-2, with D perhaps given as TRBD1 or TRBD2 (6 bases each). Per germline, CDR1 MNHEY and CDR2 SVGAGI. The CDR3 has 17 amino acids. With 2 bases removed from V and 0 bases from J, the gap between germline ends came to 13 bases. The DNA of the CDR3 is TGTGCCAGCAGTTACCCTCGGGGGCAGTCGAACACCGGGGAGCTGTTTTTT. Residues: CASSYPRGQSNTGELFF.

The chain has TRBV4-1 and TRBJ2-3, with a tentative D call TRBD2 (6 bases). CDR1 is MGHRA, CDR2 YSYEKL, per germline. V dropped 3 bases and J dropped 2 bases, with 24 bases sitting between them. This CDR3 comprises 19 residues. This CDR3 reads CASSHGHSDYHYPTDTQYF. The CDR3 nucleotides read TGCGCCAGCAGCCATGGCCACTCGGACTATCATTATCCCACAGATACGCAGTATTTT.

This clonotype came up a few times. This chain uses TRBV6-5 with TRBJ2-5; D is ambiguous. Trimming cost V 5 bases and J 0 bases, with 10 bases left between them. Germline V gene data show CDR1 as MNHEY and CDR2 as SVGAGI. The CDR3 extends over 14 amino acids. CDR3 sequence reads: CASSAPGYQETQYF. The CDR3 nucleotides are TGTGCCAGCAGTGCCCCGGGTTACCAAGAGACCCAGTACTTC.

This clonotype has a handful of counts. The V call is TRBV27, the J call TRBJ2-3; 7 bases align to TRBD2. CDR3 length: 15 amino acids. Germline V gene data show CDR1 as MNHEY and CDR2 as SMNVEV (reference sequence). J gave up 5 bases and V 3 bases, and 8 bases lay outside the gene matches. DNA for the CDR3: TGTGCCAGCAGTTTCCCGGGGGGTGGACAAGATACGCAGTATTTT. Amino acids: CASSFPGGGQDTQYF.

This clonotype was recorded a few times. This sequence joins TRBV27 and TRBJ2-7, with TRBD1 matching over 7 bases. V dropped 5 bases and J dropped 3; count of bases not matched to a gene: 4. Germline lookup yields CDR1 MNHEY and CDR2 SMNVEV (reference sequence). The CDR3 has 13 amino acids. The CDR3 coding sequence is TGTGCCAGCAGTGGACGGGACAGCTACGAGCAGTACTTC. It specifies CASSGRDSYEQYF.

This clonotype was seen a handful of times. V gene TRBV7-9 combines with J gene TRBJ2-1; D is uncertain. Germline V gene lookup returns CDR1 SEHNR and CDR2 FQNEAQ (reference sequence). This CDR3 spans 16 amino acids. Trimming cost V 0 bases and J 4 bases, with 13 bases left between them. CDR3 in DNA: TGTGCCAGCAGCTTAGCCGTTGGGCCAAGGTACAATGAGCAGTTCTTC. It codes for CASSLAVGPRYNEQFF.

This clonotype has a handful of counts. The chain carries TRBV4-3 and TRBJ2-1, with 13 bases that match TRBD2. The CDR3 has 16 residues. CDR1 and CDR2 (germline): LGHNA, YSLEER. J was trimmed by 8 bases and V by 2 bases; bases with no gene match: 6. CDR3 nucleotides: TGCGCCAGCAGCCAATACACTAGCGGGGGGGCGGATGAGCAGTTCTTC. As protein: CASSQYTSGGADEQFF.

J is TRBJ1-2 and V is TRBV6-6; the D gene is possibly TRBD1 (6 bases). There are 13 residues in the CDR3. CDR1 is MNHNY and CDR2 is SVGAGI in the germline V gene (reference sequence). Trimming shortened V by 11 bases and J by 5 bases, and 18 bases separated the two germline ends. The DNA for the CDR3 is TGTGCCGGACGATTTATTACAGGGTATGGCTACACCTTC. Residues: CAGRFITGYGYTF.

CDR3 sequence reads: CASSEPGTREDTQYF. CDR3 DNA sequence: TGTGCCAGCAGTGAGCCCGGGACCAGGGAGGATACGCAGTATTTT. The chain has TRBV25-1 and TRBJ2-3; either TRBD1 or TRBD2 may fit D (5 bases each). With 3 bases removed from V and 6 bases from J, the gap between germline ends came to 16 bases. Germline V lookup: CDR1 MGHDK, CDR2 SYGVNS. The CDR3 runs 15 residues. The complete variable domain, with remaining parts taken from reference TRBV25-1 and TRBJ2-3, reads EADIYQTPRYLVIGTGKKITLECSQTMGHDKMYWYQQDPGMELHLIHYSYGVNSTEKGDLSSESTVSRIRTEHFPLTLESARPSHTSQYLCASSEPGTREDTQYFGPGTRLTVL.

This clonotype was counted at least ten times. V gene TRBV7-9 combines with J gene TRBJ2-2; D gene ambiguous. CDR1 is SEHNR and CDR2 is FQNEAQ in the germline V gene (reference sequence). Trimming took off 3 bases at V and 5 bases at J, with 13 bases between the two ends. The CDR3 has 15 residues. The DNA for the CDR3 is TGTGCCAGCAGCTTTCAGCATGGGTGGACCGGGGAGCTGTTTTTT. Translated: CASSFQHGWTGELFF.

The genes are TRBV5-4 and TRBJ2-1; D ambiguous. The CDR3 extends over 16 amino acids. Germline V CDR1 and CDR2: SGHNT, YYREEE (reference sequence). Between the trimmed V and J ends, which lost 0 bases and 2 bases, there was a span of 12 bases. CDR3 sequence (DNA): TGTGCCAGCAGCTTGGGGGGAACGGCGGCCTACAATGAGCAGTTCTTC. Translation gives CASSLGGTAAYNEQFF.

This clonotype was observed a few times. V gene TRBV12-3 or TRBV12-4 combines with J gene TRBJ2-5; D gene unclear. The CDR3 is 13 residues long. Trimming removed 5 bases from V and 1 base from J, with 8 bases in between. The CDR3 nucleotides are TGTGCCAGCAGTGTGCAGATCCAAGAGACCCAGTACTTC. Translated, it gives CASSVQIQETQYF.

This chain's CDR3 is CSARGQVTSYEQYV. Here the CDR3 DNA reads TGCAGTGCTAGGGGACAGGTGACCTCCTACGAGCAGTACGTC. The genes are TRBV20-1 and TRBJ2-7, with 8 bases aligning to TRBD1. The CDR3 is 14 amino acids. The germline V gene has CDR1 DFQATT and CDR2 SNEGSKA (reference sequence). Trimming at V came to 3 bases and at J to 0 bases, leaving 4 bases not matched to a gene.

V gene TRBV11-3 combines with J gene TRBJ1-1; TRBD1 is a possible D gene (5 bases). Germline V gene sequence: CDR1 SGHNT, CDR2 YENEEA. CDR3 length: 15 amino acids. Between the trimmed V and J ends, which lost 1 base and 1 base, there was a span of 10 bases. The CDR3 loop is CASSLGGGANTEAFF. The CDR3 DNA reads TGTGCCAGCAGCTTAGGGGGGGGAGCGAACACTGAAGCTTTCTTT.